The source of this T cell receptor (beta chain) is a study of post-analysis software for immune sequencing data. The TCR beta cDNA libraries contained unique molecular identifiers. From the PCR reads, TCRdb called clonotypes with MiXCR, one entry per CDR3 protein. The sample holds approximately 630,000 distinct CDR3 sequences, 55% to 70% seen once. Sequenced: blood. The clonotype comes from a girl aged 2 to 10 with multiple sclerosis.

CDR3 amino acids: CASSWGRAGAPYNEQFF. The CDR3 nucleotides are TGCGCCAGCAGCTGGGGTCGAGCGGGGGCGCCCTACAATGAGCAGTTCTTC. The rearrangement uses TRBV5-1 and TRBJ2-1, with 8 bases lining up with TRBD2. The length of the CDR3 is 17 residues. Germline-derived CDR1 and CDR2 are SGHRS and YFSETQ. The junction had 10 bases not matched to a gene; V was cut back by 3 bases and J by 2 bases.